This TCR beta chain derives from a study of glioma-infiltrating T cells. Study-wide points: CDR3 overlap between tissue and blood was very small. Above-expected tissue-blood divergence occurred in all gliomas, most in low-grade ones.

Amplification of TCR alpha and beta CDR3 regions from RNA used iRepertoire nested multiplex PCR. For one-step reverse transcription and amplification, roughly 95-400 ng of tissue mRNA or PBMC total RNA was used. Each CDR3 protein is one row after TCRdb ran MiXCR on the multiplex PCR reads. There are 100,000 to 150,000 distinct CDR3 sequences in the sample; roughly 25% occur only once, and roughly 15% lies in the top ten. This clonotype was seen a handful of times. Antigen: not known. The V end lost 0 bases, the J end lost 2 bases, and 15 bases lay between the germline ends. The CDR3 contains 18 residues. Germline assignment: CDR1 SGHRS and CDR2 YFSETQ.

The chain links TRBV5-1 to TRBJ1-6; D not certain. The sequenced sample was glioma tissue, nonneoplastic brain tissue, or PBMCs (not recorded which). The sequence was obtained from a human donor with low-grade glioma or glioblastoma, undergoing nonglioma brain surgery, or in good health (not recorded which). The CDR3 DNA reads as TGCGCCAGCAGCTTGGCCGGGATCGGTCTTACCTATAATTCACCCCTCCACTTT. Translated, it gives CASSLAGIGLTYNSPLHF. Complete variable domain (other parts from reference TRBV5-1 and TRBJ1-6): KAGVTQTPRYLIKTRGQQVTLSCSPISGHRSVSWYQQTPGQGLQFLFEYFSETQRNKGNFPGRFSGRQFSNSRSEMNVSTLELGDSALYLCASSLAGIGLTYNSPLHFGNGTRLTVT.